This T cell receptor (beta chain) was observed in a study of patients and donors after allogeneic stem cell transplantation. Each CDR3 protein is one row after TCRdb ran MiXCR on the RT-PCR reads. Among around 200,000 distinct CDR3 sequences listed, around 40% were seen once. This clonotype showed up many times. The V segment lost 5 bases and the J segment 2 bases; nucleotides outside the gene matches: 2. The CDR3 contains 13 residues. In germline, CDR1 is SGHVS, CDR2 FQNEAQ. What was sequenced was blood, either unsorted or a sorted T cell fraction (not recorded which). The clonotype comes from a human donor who was either an allogeneic HSCT recipient or a stem cell or donor lymphocyte infusion donor (not recorded which). It is not recorded whose cells these are; they may come from a transplant donor. The chain recombines TRBV7-8 with TRBJ1-2; TRBD1 matches 7 bases. In nucleotides, the CDR3 is TGTGCCAGCAGCCCGACAGGGAACTATGGCTACACCTTC. This encodes CASSPTGNYGYTF.